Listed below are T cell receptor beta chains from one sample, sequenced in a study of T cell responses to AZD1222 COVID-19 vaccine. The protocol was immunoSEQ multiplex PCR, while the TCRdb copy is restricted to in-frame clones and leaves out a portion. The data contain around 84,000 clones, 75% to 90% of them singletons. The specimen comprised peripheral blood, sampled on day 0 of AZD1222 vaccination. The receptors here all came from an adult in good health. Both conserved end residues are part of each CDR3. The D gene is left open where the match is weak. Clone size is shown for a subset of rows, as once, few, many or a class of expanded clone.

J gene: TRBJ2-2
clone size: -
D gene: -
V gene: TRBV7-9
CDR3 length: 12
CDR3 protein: CASSLLSGELFF
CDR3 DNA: TGTGCCAGCAGCTTGCTTTCGGGGGAGCTGTTTTTT

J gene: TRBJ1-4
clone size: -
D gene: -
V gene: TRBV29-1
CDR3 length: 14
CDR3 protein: CSVEGGARNEKLFF
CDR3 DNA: TGCAGCGTTGAAGGAGGGGCTCGTAATGAAAAACTGTTTTTT

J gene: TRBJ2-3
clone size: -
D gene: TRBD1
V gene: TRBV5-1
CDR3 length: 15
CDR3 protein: CASSTEDRATDTQYF
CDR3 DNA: TGCGCCAGCAGCACCGAGGACAGGGCCACAGATACGCAGTATTTT

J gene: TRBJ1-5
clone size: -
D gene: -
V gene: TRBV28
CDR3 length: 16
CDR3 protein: CASSLFTGDLNQPQHF
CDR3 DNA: TGTGCCAGCAGTTTATTTACAGGAGACCTCAATCAGCCCCAGCATTTT

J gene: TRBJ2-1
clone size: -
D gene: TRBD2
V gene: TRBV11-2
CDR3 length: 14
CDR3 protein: CASSLGLAGFEQFF
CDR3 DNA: TGTGCCAGCAGCCTAGGACTAGCGGGATTTGAGCAGTTCTTC

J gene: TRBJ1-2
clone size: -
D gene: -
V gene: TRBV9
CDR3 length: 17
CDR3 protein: CASSPKSQGYELPGYTF
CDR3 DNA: TGTGCCAGCAGCCCTAAGAGCCAGGGCTACGAACTACCTGGCTACACCTTC

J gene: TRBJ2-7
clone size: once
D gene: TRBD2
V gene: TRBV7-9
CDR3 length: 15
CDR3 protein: CASSLTSGNSYEQYF
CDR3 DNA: TGTGCCAGCAGCTTGACTAGCGGGAACTCCTACGAGCAGTACTTC

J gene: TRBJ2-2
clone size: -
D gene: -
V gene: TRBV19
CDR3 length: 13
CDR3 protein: CASSTRGTGELFF
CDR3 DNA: TGTGCCAGTAGTACCAGGGGTACCGGGGAGCTGTTTTTT

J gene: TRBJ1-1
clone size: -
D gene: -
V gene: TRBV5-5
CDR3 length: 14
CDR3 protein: CASSLVPGNTEAFF
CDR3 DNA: TGTGCCAGCAGCTTGGTTCCGGGGAACACTGAAGCTTTCTTT

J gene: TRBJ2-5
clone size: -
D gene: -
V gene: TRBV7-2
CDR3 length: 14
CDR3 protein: CASSPTRGSETQYF
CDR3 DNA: TGTGCCAGCAGCCCCACCCGGGGTAGCGAGACCCAGTACTTC

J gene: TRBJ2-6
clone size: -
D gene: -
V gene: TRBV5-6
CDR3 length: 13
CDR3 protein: CASSPNGANVLTF
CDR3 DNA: TGTGCCAGCAGCCCAAATGGGGCCAACGTCCTGACTTTC

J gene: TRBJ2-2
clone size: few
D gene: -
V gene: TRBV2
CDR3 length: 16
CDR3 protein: CAVPRYETANTGELFF
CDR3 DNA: TGTGCGGTCCCCCGGTACGAGACGGCGAACACCGGGGAGCTGTTTTTT

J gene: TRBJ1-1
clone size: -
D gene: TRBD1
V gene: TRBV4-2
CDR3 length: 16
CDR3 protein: CASSQDRSGGNTEAFF
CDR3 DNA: TGTGCCAGCAGCCAAGATCGGTCAGGGGGTAACACTGAAGCTTTCTTT

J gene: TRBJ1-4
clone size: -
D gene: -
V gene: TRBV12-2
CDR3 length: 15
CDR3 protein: CASRSRGPPNEKLFF
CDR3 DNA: TGTGCAAGTCGCTCACGGGGACCCCCTAATGAAAAACTGTTTTTT

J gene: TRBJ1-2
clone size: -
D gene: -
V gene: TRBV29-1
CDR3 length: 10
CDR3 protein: CSGGNYGYTF
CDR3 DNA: TGCAGCGGGGGGAACTATGGCTACACCTTC

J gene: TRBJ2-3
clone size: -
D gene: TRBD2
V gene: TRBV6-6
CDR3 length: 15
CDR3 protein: CASSHGLAGGDTQYF
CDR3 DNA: TGTGCCAGCAGTCACGGACTAGCGGGAGGGGATACGCAGTATTTT

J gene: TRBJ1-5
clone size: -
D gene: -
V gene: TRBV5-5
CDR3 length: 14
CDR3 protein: CASSLGGLNQPQHF
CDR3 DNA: TGTGCCAGCAGCTTGGGGGGACTCAATCAGCCCCAGCATTTT

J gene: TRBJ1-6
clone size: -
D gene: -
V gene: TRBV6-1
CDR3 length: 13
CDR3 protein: CASSEEMGDGAHF
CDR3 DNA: TGTGCCAGCAGTGAAGAGATGGGAGACGGGGCCCACTTT

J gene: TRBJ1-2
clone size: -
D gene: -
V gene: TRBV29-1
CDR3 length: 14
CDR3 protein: CSVVGRDFKDGYTF
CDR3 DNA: TGCAGCGTTGTGGGCAGGGACTTTAAAGATGGCTACACCTTC

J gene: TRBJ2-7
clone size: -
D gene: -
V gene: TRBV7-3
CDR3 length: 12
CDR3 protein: CASSLTGSPQYF
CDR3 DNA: TGTGCCAGCAGCTTAACGGGTTCACCGCAGTACTTC

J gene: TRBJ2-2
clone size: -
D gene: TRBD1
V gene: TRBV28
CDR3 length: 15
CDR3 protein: CASSLGTVNTGELFF
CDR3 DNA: TGTGCCAGCAGTTTAGGGACAGTGAACACCGGGGAGCTGTTTTTT

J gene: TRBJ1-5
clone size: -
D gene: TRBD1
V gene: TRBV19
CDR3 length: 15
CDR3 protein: CASSVTGTANQPQHF
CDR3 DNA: TGTGCCAGTAGTGTGACCGGGACAGCAAATCAGCCCCAGCATTTT

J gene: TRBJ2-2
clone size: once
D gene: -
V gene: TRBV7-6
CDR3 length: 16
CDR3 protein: CASSLGAGTNTGELFF
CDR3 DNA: TGTGCCAGCAGCTTAGGAGCGGGCACTAACACCGGGGAGCTGTTTTTT